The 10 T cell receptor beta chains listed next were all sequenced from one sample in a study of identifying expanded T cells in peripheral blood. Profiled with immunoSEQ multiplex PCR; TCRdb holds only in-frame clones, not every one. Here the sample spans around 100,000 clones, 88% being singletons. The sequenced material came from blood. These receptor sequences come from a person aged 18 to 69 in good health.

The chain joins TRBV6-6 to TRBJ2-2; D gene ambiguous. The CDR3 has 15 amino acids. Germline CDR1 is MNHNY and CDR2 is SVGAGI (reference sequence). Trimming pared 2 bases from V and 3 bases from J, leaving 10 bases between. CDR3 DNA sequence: TGTGCCAGCAGTTACGGGAACCTACACACCGGGGAGCTGTTTTTT. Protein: CASSYGNLHTGELFF.

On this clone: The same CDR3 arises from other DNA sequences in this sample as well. Written as DNA, the CDR3 is TGTGCCTGGAGTTCACAGGGGAACACTGAAGCTTTCTTT. Encoded protein: CAWSSQGNTEAFF. The chain joins TRBV30 to TRBJ1-1; possibly TRBD1 for D (6 bases). Per germline, CDR1 GTSNPN and CDR2 SVGIG (reference sequence). This CDR3 has 13 amino acids. V lost 2 bases and J lost 1, with 8 bases in between.

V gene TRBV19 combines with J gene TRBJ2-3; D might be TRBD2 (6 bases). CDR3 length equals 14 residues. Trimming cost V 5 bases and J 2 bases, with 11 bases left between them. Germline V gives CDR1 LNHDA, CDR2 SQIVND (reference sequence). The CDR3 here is CASSLRLDTDTQYF. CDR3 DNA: TGTGCCAGTAGTCTACGACTAGACACAGATACGCAGTATTTT. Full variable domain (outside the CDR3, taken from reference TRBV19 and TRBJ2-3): DGGITQSPKYLFRKEGQNVTLSCEQNLNHDAMYWYRQDPGQGLRLIYYSQIVNDFQKGDIAEGYSVSREKKESFPLTVTSAQKNPTAFYLCASSLRLDTDTQYFGPGTRLTVL.

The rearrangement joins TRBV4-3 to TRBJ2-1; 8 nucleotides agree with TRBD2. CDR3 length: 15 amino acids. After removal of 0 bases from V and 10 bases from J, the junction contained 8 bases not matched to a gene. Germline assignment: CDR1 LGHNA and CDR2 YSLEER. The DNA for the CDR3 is TGCGCCAGCAGCCAAGACCCCGGGAGGGGGGCGGAGCAGTTCTTC. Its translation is CASSQDPGRGAEQFF.

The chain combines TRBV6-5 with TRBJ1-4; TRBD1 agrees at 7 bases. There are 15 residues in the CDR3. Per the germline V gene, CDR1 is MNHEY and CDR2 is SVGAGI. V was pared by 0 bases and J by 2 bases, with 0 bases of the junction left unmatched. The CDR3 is CASSYSDRTNEKLFF. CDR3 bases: TGTGCCAGCAGTTACTCGGACAGGACTAATGAAAAACTGTTTTTT.

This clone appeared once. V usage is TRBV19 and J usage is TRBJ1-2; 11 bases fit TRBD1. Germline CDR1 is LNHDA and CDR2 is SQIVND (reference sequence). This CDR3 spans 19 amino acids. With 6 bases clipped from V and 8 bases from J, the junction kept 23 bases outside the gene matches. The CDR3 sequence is CASRDLSDRGLKGSGGYTF. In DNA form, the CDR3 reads TGTGCCAGTAGAGACCTTTCGGACAGGGGGCTAAAGGGATCTGGCGGCTACACCTTC.

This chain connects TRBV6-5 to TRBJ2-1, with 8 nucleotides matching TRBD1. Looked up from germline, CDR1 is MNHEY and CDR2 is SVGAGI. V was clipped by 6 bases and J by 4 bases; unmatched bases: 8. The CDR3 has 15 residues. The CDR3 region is CASSRDRTQYNEQFF. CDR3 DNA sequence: TGTGCCAGCAGCCGGGACAGGACGCAATACAATGAGCAGTTCTTC.

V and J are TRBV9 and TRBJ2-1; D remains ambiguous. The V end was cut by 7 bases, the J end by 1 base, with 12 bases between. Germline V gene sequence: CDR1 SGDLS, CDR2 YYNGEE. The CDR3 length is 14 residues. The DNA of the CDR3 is TGTGCCAGCGCGGTGGGAAGGTCCTACAATGAGCAGTTCTTC. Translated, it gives CASAVGRSYNEQFF. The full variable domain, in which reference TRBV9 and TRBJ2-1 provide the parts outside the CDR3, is DSGVTQTPKHLITATGQRVTLRCSPRSGDLSVYWYQQSLDQGLQFLIQYYNGEERAKGNILERFSAQQFPDLHSELNLSSLELGDSALYFCASAVGRSYNEQFFGPGTRLTVL.

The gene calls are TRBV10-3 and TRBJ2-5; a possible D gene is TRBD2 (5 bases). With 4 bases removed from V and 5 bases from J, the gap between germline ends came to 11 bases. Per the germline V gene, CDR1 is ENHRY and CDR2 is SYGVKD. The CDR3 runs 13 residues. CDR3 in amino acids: CAISGRGGETQYF. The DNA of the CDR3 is TGTGCCATCAGTGGCCGGGGTGGGGAGACCCAGTACTTC.

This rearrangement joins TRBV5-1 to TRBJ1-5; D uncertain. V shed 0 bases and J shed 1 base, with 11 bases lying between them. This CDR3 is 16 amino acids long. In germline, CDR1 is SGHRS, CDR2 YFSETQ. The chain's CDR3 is CASSLDGEVSNQPQHF. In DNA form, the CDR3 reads TGCGCCAGCAGCTTGGACGGGGAGGTAAGCAATCAGCCCCAGCATTTT. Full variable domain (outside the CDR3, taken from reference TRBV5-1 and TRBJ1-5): KAGVTQTPRYLIKTRGQQVTLSCSPISGHRSVSWYQQTPGQGLQFLFEYFSETQRNKGNFPGRFSGRQFSNSRSEMNVSTLELGDSALYLCASSLDGEVSNQPQHFGDGTRLSIL.